This paragraph covers one T cell receptor (beta chain) sequence. Its antigen remains unknown. Method: immunoSEQ multiplex PCR; TCRdb's copy keeps in-frame clones and lacks some. In the table there are under 45,000 clones, less than 90% of which are singletons. The data were obtained in a study of pediatric ulcerative colitis. Study-level findings and limits: Rectal repertoires separated controls, mild-moderate and acute severe colitis.

Germline CDR1 SGHRS, CDR2 YFSETQ. After removal of 3 bases from V and 4 bases from J, the junction contained 8 bases not matched to a gene. This CDR3 is 15 amino acids long. Sequencing used blood. This sequence joins TRBV5-1 and TRBJ2-7, with 9 bases fitting TRBD1. This sequence originates from a girl aged 10-17 years with moderate ulcerative colitis. The CDR3 spells CASSSPGQGPYEQYF. The CDR3 nucleotides read TGCGCCAGCAGCTCACCGGGACAGGGCCCTTACGAGCAGTACTTC.